The present T cell receptor beta chain was sequenced within a study of shared clonotypes between healthy human individuals. Regarding the study as a whole: The represented genetic and exposure-history diversity was limited by the small number of donors.

Trimming took off 5 bases at V and 0 bases at J, with 19 bases between the two ends. Germline V lookup: CDR1 SEHNR, CDR2 FQNEAQ (reference sequence). The CDR3 has 18 residues. The authors ran the assay at deep level. Original methodology: Quality scores were absent from the junction-only immunoSEQ sequences, so filtering differed. TCRdb's copy holds only in-frame clones and misses some; the assay was immunoSEQ multiplex PCR. That table furnishes V, J and clone size, whereas the DNA furnished D and trimming. The sample lists about 2.5 million clones; 85% to 95% were seen once. As to this clone: Its target is unknown.

Sequenced sample: naive CD4+ T cells from PBMCs. Subset described: CD45RA+ positively selected. This clonotype was obtained from a man aged 18-30 years in good health. Some clones in this sample may be carry-over from other donors' samples. The genes are TRBV7-9 and TRBJ2-2, with D perhaps TRBD1 (5 bases). DNA for the CDR3: TGTGCCAGCAGCACCTCTGCGATATACAGGCCGAACACCGGGGAGCTGTTTTTT. Protein product: CASSTSAIYRPNTGELFF.